This T cell receptor (beta chain) was identified during a study of beta chain features in type 1 diabetes. Study findings and constraints: For Type 1 diabetes patients, all four CD4+ subsets carried TCRB CDR3s that were moderately but significantly shorter.

Notes on this clone: Its antigen is unknown.

Reverse transcribing all isolated RNA meant expressed TCRB transcripts were sequenced. Assay: immunoSEQ multiplex PCR; the TCRdb copy retains only in-frame clones and omits some. The sample yields 600,000 or so clones, about an eighth seen once. The ends were cut back, 6 bases at V and 5 bases at J, with 10 bases in the middle. The CDR3 spans 11 residues. CDR1 is DFQATT, CDR2 SNEGSKA, per germline (reference sequence). The chain couples TRBV20-1 to TRBJ2-5; D is undetermined. The sequence came from a man in his thirties or forties with type 1 diabetes. Sequencing was performed on naive CD4+ T cells from blood. DNA for the CDR3: TGCAGTGCAAACCCCGCGGAGACCCAGTACTTC. Its translation is CSANPAETQYF.